This T cell receptor beta chain was obtained from a study of regulatory T cells in long-lasting Graves disease. Study overall: Recently diagnosed Graves' patients had received antithyroid drugs for under 3 months.

The time point denotes: newly diagnosed GD, antithyroid drugs for less than 3 months. Generation of the TCR library employed RNA extracted from PBMCs. This clonotype was counted ten times or more. The antigen is not known. Investigators prepared the TCR beta libraries by applying iRepertoire HTBI primers and Arm-PCR of CDR3 regions. TCRdb itself ran the multiplex PCR reads through MiXCR, one entry per CDR3 protein. The table includes some 250,000 distinct CDR3 sequences, about a sixth detected once. General study results and limits: Reduced TCR diversity was observed in persistent Graves' patients versus newly diagnosed patients.

The origin of this receptor is a female donor with Graves disease. Source: peripheral blood mononuclear cells (PBMCs), taken at new diagnosis, from a patient treated with antithyroid drugs.

The CDR3 sequence is CSARRQGAGGEQYF. CDR3 sequence (DNA): TGCAGTGCTAGAAGACAGGGGGCAGGTGGGGAGCAGTACTTC. This chain connects TRBV20-1 to TRBJ2-7; TRBD1 aligns across 10 bases. The V and J ends lost 2 bases and 7 bases, in that order; junction bases with no gene match: 8. This CDR3 spans 14 amino acids. The germline V gene encodes CDR1 DFQATT and CDR2 SNEGSKA (reference sequence).